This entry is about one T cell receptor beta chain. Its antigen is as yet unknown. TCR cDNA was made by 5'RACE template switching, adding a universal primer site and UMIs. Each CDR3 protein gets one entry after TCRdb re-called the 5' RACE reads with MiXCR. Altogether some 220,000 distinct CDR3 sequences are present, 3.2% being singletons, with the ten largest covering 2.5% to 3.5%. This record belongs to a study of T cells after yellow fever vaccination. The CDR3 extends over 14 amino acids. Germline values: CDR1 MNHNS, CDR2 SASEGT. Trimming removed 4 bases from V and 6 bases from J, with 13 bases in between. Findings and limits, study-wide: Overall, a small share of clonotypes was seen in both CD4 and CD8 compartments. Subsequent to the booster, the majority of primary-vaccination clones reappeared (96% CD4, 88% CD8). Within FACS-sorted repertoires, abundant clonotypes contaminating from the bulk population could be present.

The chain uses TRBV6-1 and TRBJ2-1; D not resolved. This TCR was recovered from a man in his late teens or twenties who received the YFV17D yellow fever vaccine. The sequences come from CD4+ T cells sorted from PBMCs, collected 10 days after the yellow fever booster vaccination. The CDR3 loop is CASSAHVKGNEQFF. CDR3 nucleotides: TGTGCCAGCAGTGCCCACGTAAAGGGCAATGAGCAGTTCTTC.